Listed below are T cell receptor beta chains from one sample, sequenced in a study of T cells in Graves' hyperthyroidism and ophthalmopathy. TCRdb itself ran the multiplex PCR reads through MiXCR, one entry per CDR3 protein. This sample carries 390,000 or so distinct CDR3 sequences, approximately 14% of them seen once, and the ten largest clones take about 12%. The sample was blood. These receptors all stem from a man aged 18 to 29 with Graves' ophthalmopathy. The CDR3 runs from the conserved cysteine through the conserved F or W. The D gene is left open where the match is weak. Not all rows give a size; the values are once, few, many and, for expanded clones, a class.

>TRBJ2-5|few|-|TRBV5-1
TGCGCCAGCAGCTTATCAGGGGTTCTGGAGACCCAGTACTTC
CASSLSGVLETQYF
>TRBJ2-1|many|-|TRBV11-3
TGTGCCAGCAGCTTAGCTCGCGGGAATTACAATGAGCAGTTCTTC
CASSLARGNYNEQFF
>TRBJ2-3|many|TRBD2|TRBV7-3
TGTGCCAGCAGCCCCACGGGCGGGAGTAGCAAAGATACGCAGTATTTT
CASSPTGGSSKDTQYF
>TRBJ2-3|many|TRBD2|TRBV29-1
TGCAGCGTTGAGGGGACTAGCGGGAGGGCCACAGATACGCAGTATTTT
CSVEGTSGRATDTQYF
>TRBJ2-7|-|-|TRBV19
TGTGCCAGTACGCCCAGTTCGGGCTACGAGCAGTACTTC
CASTPSSGYEQYF
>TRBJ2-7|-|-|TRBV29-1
TGCAGCGTTGCCCCCCCCCAGGACGAGCAGTACTTC
CSVAPPQDEQYF
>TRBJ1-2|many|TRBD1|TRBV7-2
TGTGCCAGCAGCTTAGCAGGGGGCCAAAACTATGGCTACACCTTC
CASSLAGGQNYGYTF
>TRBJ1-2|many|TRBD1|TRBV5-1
TGCGCCAGCAGCTTGGAACAGGGGACTTATGGCTACACCTTC
CASSLEQGTYGYTF
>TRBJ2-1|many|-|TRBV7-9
TGTGCCAGCAGCTTTATAGAGGGTGAGCAGTTCTTC
CASSFIEGEQFF
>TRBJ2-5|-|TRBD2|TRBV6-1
TGTGCCAGCAGCGGACTAGCGGGAGAAGGGCAAGAGACCCAGTACTTC
CASSGLAGEGQETQYF
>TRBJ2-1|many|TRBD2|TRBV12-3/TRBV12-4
TGTGCCAGCAGTTTCTCGAGCGGGGCCGTCAATGAGCAGTTCTTC
CASSFSSGAVNEQFF
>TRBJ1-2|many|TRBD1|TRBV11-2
TGTGCCAGCAGCTTAGGGACAGGGGGCTACTATGGCTACACCTTC
CASSLGTGGYYGYTF
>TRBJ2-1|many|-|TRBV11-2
TGTGCCAGCAGCTTCTCCGGGCTAGCCTACAATGAGCAGTTCTTC
CASSFSGLAYNEQFF
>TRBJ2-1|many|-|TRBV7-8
TGTGCCAGCAGCTTAGATGGCATCTACAATGAGCAGTTCTTC
CASSLDGIYNEQFF
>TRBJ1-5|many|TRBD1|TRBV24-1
TGTGCCACCAGTGATCCAGGGGGCAGCAATCAGCCCCAGCATTTT
CATSDPGGSNQPQHF
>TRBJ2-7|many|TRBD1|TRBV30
TGTGCCTGGAGTTGGACAGGGGGCTTCCACGAGCAGTACTTC
CAWSWTGGFHEQYF
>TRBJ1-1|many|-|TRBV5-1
TGCGCCAGCAGCCCTGGCGAGGGGCGGACTGAAGCTTTCTTT
CASSPGEGRTEAFF
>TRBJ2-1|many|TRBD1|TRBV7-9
TGTGCCAGCAGCCGACAGGGGGCAAGGGAGCAGTTCTTC
CASSRQGAREQFF
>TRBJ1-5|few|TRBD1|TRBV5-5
TGTGCCAGCAGCTTGGGGCAGGGGGAGTATCAGCCCCAGCATTTT
CASSLGQGEYQPQHF
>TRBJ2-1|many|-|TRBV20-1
TGCAGTGCTAGACGACAGACTGAGCAGTTCTTC
CSARRQTEQFF
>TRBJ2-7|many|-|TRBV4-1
TGCGCCAGCAGCCAAGTAATAGGAGCGTTGTACGAGCAGTACTTC
CASSQVIGALYEQYF
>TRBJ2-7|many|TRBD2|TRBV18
TGTGCCAGCTCACCGGCTAGCGGGAGAAAGTGGGACGAGCAGTACTTC
CASSPASGRKWDEQYF
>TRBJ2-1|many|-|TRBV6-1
TGTGCCAGCAGTGAAGGATTTATGGACAATGAGCAGTTCTTC
CASSEGFMDNEQFF
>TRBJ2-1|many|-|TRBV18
TGTGCCAGCTCACCACCGATTTATAGACCTTTGGGAAATGAGCAGTTCTTC
CASSPPIYRPLGNEQFF
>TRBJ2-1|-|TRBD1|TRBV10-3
TGTGCCATCAGTGAGTCCGAGGACAGGGGGAATGAGCAGTTCTTC
CAISESEDRGNEQFF
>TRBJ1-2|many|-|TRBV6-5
TGTGCCAGCAGTTACTCTACCGGGTCGAGGAAGGATGGCTACACCTTC
CASSYSTGSRKDGYTF
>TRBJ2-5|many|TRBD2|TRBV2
TGTGCCAGCAACCTCGGAAGGACTAGCGGGACGTATCAAGAGACCCAGTACTTC
CASNLGRTSGTYQETQYF
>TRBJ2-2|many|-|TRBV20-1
TGCAGTGCTCGTCCACACACCGGGGAGCTGTTTTTT
CSARPHTGELFF
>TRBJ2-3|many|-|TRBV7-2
TGCGCCAGCAGCTTGGCAGGGGGCACAGATACGCAGTATTTT
CASSLAGGTDTQYF
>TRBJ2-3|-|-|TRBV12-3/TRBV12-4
TGTGCCAGCAGCCCCGGCGCGAGACCCCCAGATACGCAGTATTTT
CASSPGARPPDTQYF
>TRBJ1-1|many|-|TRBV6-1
TGTGCCAGCAGTCCCCAGAGGGGGAGGACTGAAGCTTTCTTT
CASSPQRGRTEAFF
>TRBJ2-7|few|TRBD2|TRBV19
TGTGCCAGTAGTGGACTAGCGGGAGATCGGTACGAGCAGTACTTC
CASSGLAGDRYEQYF
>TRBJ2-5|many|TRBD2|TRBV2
TGTGCCAGCAGTGGGACTAGCAGATGGGAGACCCAGTACTTC
CASSGTSRWETQYF
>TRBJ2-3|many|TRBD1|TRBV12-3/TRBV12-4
TGTGCCAGCAGTTTCGGACAGGGGGTACTGCTAGATACGCAGTATTTT
CASSFGQGVLLDTQYF
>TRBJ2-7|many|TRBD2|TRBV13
TGTGCCAGCAGCGCAGGACTAGCGGCCTCCTACGAGCAGTACTTC
CASSAGLAASYEQYF
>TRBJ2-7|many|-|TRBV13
TGTGCCAGCAGCTTAGAAGTCAGGGGAGACTACGAGCAGTACTTC
CASSLEVRGDYEQYF
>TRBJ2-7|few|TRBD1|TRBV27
TGTGCCAGCAGATTGGGCCTGGACAGGGCCTACGAGCAGTACTTC
CASRLGLDRAYEQYF
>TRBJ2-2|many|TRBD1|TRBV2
TGTGCCAGTACCGGGACAGGGGTCACCGGGGAGCTGTTTTTT
CASTGTGVTGELFF
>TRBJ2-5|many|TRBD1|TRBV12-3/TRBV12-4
TGTGCCAGCAGTCCGGGACAGCTCCAAGAGACCCAGTACTTC
CASSPGQLQETQYF
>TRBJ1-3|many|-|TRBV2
TGTGCCAGCAGTGACCGACCCTCTGGAAACACCATATATTTT
CASSDRPSGNTIYF
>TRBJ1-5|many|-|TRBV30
TGTGCCTGGAGCCCCGGGAGCAATCAGCCCCAGCATTTT
CAWSPGSNQPQHF
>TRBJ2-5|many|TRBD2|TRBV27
TGTGCCAGCAGAAGATTGGCGGGGGGAACCCAGTACTTC
CASRRLAGGTQYF